This paragraph covers one T cell receptor beta chain sequence. The antigen remains unidentified. Researchers report immunoSEQ v3.0 was run at survey level. The protocol was immunoSEQ multiplex PCR, while the TCRdb copy is restricted to in-frame clones and leaves out a portion. The sample holds over 10,000 clones; over 60% are singletons and the top ten take 15% to 20%. The CDR3 runs to 16 residues. The ends were cut back, 2 bases at V and 0 bases at J, with 13 bases in the middle. Germline-derived CDR1 and CDR2 are SGHVS and FQNEAQ. These data are taken from a study of long-term antiretroviral therapy in people with HIV. Background on the study: Initial samples were collected about a decade before the 2015 immediate-ART recommendation.

General study points: Comparison with controls showed narrower CDR3 length ranges in HIV repertoires.

Each donor had at least one pre-ART and at least two post-ART PBMC samples. The rearrangement uses TRBV7-8 and TRBJ1-2; TRBD1 might be the D (6 bases). The TCR originated in a woman aged 40 to 55 with HIV. The sample consisted of unsorted PBMCs, taken 0.5 years before starting antiretroviral therapy. CDR3 loop: CASSLNSQGPNYGYTF. DNA for the CDR3: TGTGCCAGCAGCTTAAATAGCCAGGGGCCTAACTATGGCTACACCTTC.